Sequencing of this TCR beta chain was carried out in a study of identical twins. Findings and caveats of the study: Out-of-frame alpha sequences common to twins exhibited a surplus of low generation probability.

TCRdb passed the 5' RACE reads through MiXCR, listing each CDR3 protein once. The table lists some 630,000 distinct CDR3 sequences, about 7% of them singletons. Points on this clonotype: Antigen unknown.

CDR1 is SQVTM, CDR2 ANQGSEA, per germline. The V segment lost 8 bases and the J segment 4 bases; nucleotides outside the gene matches: 3. The CDR3 length is 12 residues. These data also featured in a second study, about yellow fever vaccine responses in identical twins.

V is TRBV29-1 and J is TRBJ2-1; 9 bases map to TRBD1. The sequenced sample was PBMCs. This sequence originates from a woman aged 18-30 years in good health. The CDR3 DNA reads as TGCAGCACGGGACAGGGATACAATGAGCAGTTCTTC. Translation gives CSTGQGYNEQFF.